These T cell receptor beta chains were read from a single sample in a study of T cells in Graves' hyperthyroidism and ophthalmopathy. MiXCR, run by TCRdb on the multiplex PCR reads, gives a single entry per CDR3 protein. This sample has 600,000 or so distinct CDR3 sequences, with 12% to 15% found just once. Material for sequencing was blood. The receptors originated from a woman younger than 30 with Graves' ophthalmopathy. The CDR3 runs from the conserved cysteine through the conserved F or W. The order of the fields is clone size, V gene, D gene, J gene, CDR3 DNA, CDR3 protein. D genes are given only for firm matches. Only some rows state a clone size, as once, few, many or a class for expanded clones.

many	TRBV7-3	.	TRBJ2-5	TGTGCCAGCAGCTTAGCCGCGGGGCCCCAAGAGACCCAGTACTTC	CASSLAAGPQETQYF
.	TRBV20-1	TRBD1	TRBJ2-1	TGCAGTGTACCCCGTCGGACAGGCCCCCGCAATGAGCAGTTCTTC	CSVPRRTGPRNEQFF
many	TRBV30	.	TRBJ2-1	TGTGCCTGGAGTGGAGGCGGGGCCCTCTACAATGAGCAGTTCTTC	CAWSGGGALYNEQFF
few	TRBV12-3/TRBV12-4	.	TRBJ2-2	TGTGCCAGCAGCCCCAGGGAATTGACCGGGGAGCTGTTTTTT	CASSPRELTGELFF
many	TRBV12-3/TRBV12-4	TRBD1	TRBJ1-2	TGTGCCAGCAGACAGACAGGGCGCGGCTATGGCTACACCTTC	CASRQTGRGYGYTF
.	TRBV24-1	.	TRBJ1-1	TGTGCCACCAGTGCCGACGGATCCCTGAACACTGAAGCTTTCTTT	CATSADGSLNTEAFF
.	TRBV7-6	.	TRBJ1-5	TGTGCCAGCAGCTCTGGGGCAGGAGGGGGTCAGCCCCAGCATTTT	CASSSGAGGGQPQHF
few	TRBV28	TRBD1	TRBJ1-2	TGTGCCAGCAGTTCCAACAGGGGAGTGAGGGGCTACACCTTC	CASSSNRGVRGYTF
.	TRBV28	TRBD1	TRBJ1-5	TGTGCCAGCACCAAGACAGGGTCGGACCAGCCCCAGCATTTT	CASTKTGSDQPQHF
many	TRBV28	TRBD2	TRBJ2-5	TGTGCCAGCAGTTTAGGGCTAGCGGGAGTGTACCGCGAGACCCAGTACTTC	CASSLGLAGVYRETQYF
many	TRBV28	.	TRBJ1-5	TGTGCCAGCAGTTATCCCGGGAGCAATCAGCCCCAGCATTTT	CASSYPGSNQPQHF
few	TRBV6-5	.	TRBJ2-2	TGTGCCAGCAGTTACTTGGGGGGGCGAGGCGGGGAGCTGTTTTTT	CASSYLGGRGGELFF
many	TRBV9	.	TRBJ1-1	TGTGCCAGCAGCGTAGGAGGGAGGGGGAACACTGAAGCTTTCTTT	CASSVGGRGNTEAFF
.	TRBV4-2	.	TRBJ1-2	TGTGCCAGCAGCCAGGATTCTCTCAGGCGCCCCTATGGCTACACCTTC	CASSQDSLRRPYGYTF
many	TRBV12-3/TRBV12-4	.	TRBJ2-5	TGTGCCAGCATCGGACAGAATCAAGAGACCCAGTACTTC	CASIGQNQETQYF
many	TRBV7-9	.	TRBJ1-5	TGTGCCAGCAGCTTGTCGATGGTTGGCAATCAGCCCCAGCATTTT	CASSLSMVGNQPQHF
many	TRBV7-9	TRBD2	TRBJ2-7	TGTGCCAGCAGCTTAGCGGGACAACCAGCGGGAGCCTCCTACGAGCAGTACTTC	CASSLAGQPAGASYEQYF
many	TRBV5-1	TRBD2	TRBJ2-1	TGCGCCAGCAGCTTGTTGCGGGGGTCCGATGAGCAGTTCTTC	CASSLLRGSDEQFF
few	TRBV7-9	.	TRBJ1-4	TGTGCCAGCAGCCAGACTCGTGTGAATAATGAAAAACTGTTTTTT	CASSQTRVNNEKLFF
.	TRBV10-3	TRBD1	TRBJ1-5	TGTGCCACTAGTAACCCTCGGACAGGGGATGGTCAGCCCCAGCATTTT	CATSNPRTGDGQPQHF
.	TRBV4-1	TRBD2	TRBJ2-7	TGCGCCAGCAGCCAAGTGACTAGCGGGAGGCTAAACGAGCAGTACTTC	CASSQVTSGRLNEQYF
many	TRBV6-1	.	TRBJ2-2	TGTGCCCATGGGGAGGACGGTAGTGTTACCGGGGAGCTGTTTTTT	CAHGEDGSVTGELFF
many	TRBV7-9	TRBD2	TRBJ2-4	TGTGCCAGCAGCTCCCCGGGACTAGGGACCAAAAACATTCAGTACTTC	CASSSPGLGTKNIQYF
.	TRBV27	TRBD1	TRBJ2-1	TGTGCCAGCAGTCAATGGACAGGGGTTAATGAGCAGTTCTTC	CASSQWTGVNEQFF
.	TRBV7-2	.	TRBJ1-4	TGTGCCAGCAGCTCAGGACCAGACCTGCCCCCTTTTTTT	CASSSGPDLPPFF
many	TRBV20-1	.	TRBJ2-5	TGCAGTGCTAGCGACGGTTCCCAAGAGACCCAGTACTTC	CSASDGSQETQYF
once	TRBV24-1	.	TRBJ2-1	TGTGCCACCAGTGATCTCCGGGGAGGCCCGTCCCACAATGAGCAGTTCTTC	CATSDLRGGPSHNEQFF
many	TRBV11-2	.	TRBJ2-5	TGTGCCAGCAGCTTCAATCCAGACTTTCAAGAGACCCAGTACTTC	CASSFNPDFQETQYF
.	TRBV13	.	TRBJ2-7	TGTGCCAGCAGCTTAGGAAGACTAGTCTACGAGCAGTACTTC	CASSLGRLVYEQYF
.	TRBV20-1	.	TRBJ2-5	TGCAGTGCTAGATCGGCTCAAGAGACCCAGTACTTC	CSARSAQETQYF
many	TRBV7-9	.	TRBJ2-3	TGTGCCAGCAGCTCGGGGTACAGAGATTATGGTACGCAGTATTTT	CASSSGYRDYGTQYF
few	TRBV5-5	TRBD1	TRBJ1-1	TGTGCCAGCAGCGCAGGACAGGGCAAGACTGAAGCTTTCTTT	CASSAGQGKTEAFF
.	TRBV5-1	.	TRBJ1-3	TGCGCCAGCAGCTTGGCGGGGTACGGAAACACCATATATTTT	CASSLAGYGNTIYF
many	TRBV27	TRBD1	TRBJ2-5	TGTGCCAGCAGAAAGACAGGGGTGGAGACCCAGTACTTC	CASRKTGVETQYF
few	TRBV27	TRBD2	TRBJ2-1	TGTGCCAGCAGTATGGGGACTAGCGGGAGTTTGGCCAATGAGCAGTTCTTC	CASSMGTSGSLANEQFF
many	TRBV2	.	TRBJ1-1	TGTGCCAGCAATGCGGGGGGAGGGAGACTCACTGAAGCTTTCTTT	CASNAGGGRLTEAFF
many	TRBV5-5	.	TRBJ2-7	TGTGCCAGCATTCGGGGGGCGCAAACCACCTACGAGCAGTACTTC	CASIRGAQTTYEQYF
many	TRBV28	.	TRBJ1-1	TGTGCCAGCAGTCTGGGACGTTTCACTGAAGCTTTCTTT	CASSLGRFTEAFF
many	TRBV11-2	.	TRBJ2-5	TGTGCCAGCAGAAGAGGGGGGAGGCAAGAGACCCAGTACTTC	CASRRGGRQETQYF
few	TRBV7-2	.	TRBJ1-5	TGTGCCAGCAGCTTAGGCGGGGGGAAACTCTATAGCAATCAGCCCCAGCATTTT	CASSLGGGKLYSNQPQHF
many	TRBV28	.	TRBJ2-4	TGTGCCAGCACGCCTGACAGTAGAAAAAACATTCAGTACTTC	CASTPDSRKNIQYF
many	TRBV5-1	TRBD2	TRBJ2-3	TGCGCCAGCAGCTTGGAAGGCGGGAGAGTTGGGAAAGATACGCAGTATTTT	CASSLEGGRVGKDTQYF
many	TRBV27	TRBD2	TRBJ2-1	TGTGCCAGCAGCCGCGGGACTAGCGGGAGGGCCGTCGGAGTGGGGCAGTTCTTC	CASSRGTSGRAVGVGQFF
many	TRBV7-9	TRBD1	TRBJ2-1	TGTGCCAGCAGCGCCTGGGACAGTAGCTCCTACAATGAGCAGTTCTTC	CASSAWDSSSYNEQFF